These T cell receptor beta chains were read from a single sample in a study of blood T cell repertoires in COVID-19. The table came from immunoSEQ multiplex PCR; TCRdb's copy has only in-frame clones and leaves some out. The sample comprises some 220,000 clones, roughly 80% of which are singletons, and approximately 7.2% rests with the top ten. The sequencing sample was made of peripheral blood. The origin of the receptors is a woman aged 70-85 years with acute or convalescent COVID-19. CDR3s include the opening cysteine and the closing phenylalanine or tryptophan. A D gene is named only where the DNA matches it firmly. The size of a clone is reported for some rows only, either as once, few or many, or as a class for expanded clones.

TRBV5-4,NA,TRBJ1-2,NA,TGTGCCAGCAGCTCACAAGGGGGTTCCTATGGCTACACCTTC,CASSSQGGSYGYTF
TRBV6-4,NA,TRBJ1-3,TRBD1,TGTGCCAGCAGTAGCCGGGACAGAGATCATTCTCGAAACACCATATATTTT,CASSSRDRDHSRNTIYF
TRBV5-1,NA,TRBJ1-5,TRBD1,TGCGCCAGCAGCCCGGGACAGGGGTACCAGCCCCAGCATTTT,CASSPGQGYQPQHF
TRBV9,NA,TRBJ1-2,TRBD1,TGTGCCAGCAGCGCACAGGGGGCCGGCTCGTATGGCTACACCTTC,CASSAQGAGSYGYTF
TRBV3-1/TRBV3-2,NA,TRBJ1-3,TRBD1,TGTGCCAGCAGCCCGGGACAGAGAAACACCATATATTTT,CASSPGQRNTIYF
TRBV19,NA,TRBJ2-3,NA,TGTGCCAGTAGTATAGGGCAGGGTTGGTCAGATACGCAGTATTTT,CASSIGQGWSDTQYF
TRBV18,NA,TRBJ1-6,NA,TGTGCCAGCTCATCCTCGTCGGGGAGCTCACCCCTCCACTTT,CASSSSSGSSPLHF
TRBV7-9,NA,TRBJ2-7,NA,TGTGCCAGCAGCTTATCGAGCTTACAGGTGTCCTACGAGCAGTACTTC,CASSLSSLQVSYEQYF
TRBV7-9,NA,TRBJ1-1,NA,TGTGCCAGCAGCTCAGCCAGGGGTATGGGGACTGAAGCTTTCTTT,CASSSARGMGTEAFF
TRBV24-1,NA,TRBJ1-5,NA,TGTGCCACCAGTGATGCGGGACTGACTAGCAATCAGCCCCAGCATTTT,CATSDAGLTSNQPQHF
TRBV14,NA,TRBJ2-1,NA,TGTGCCAGCAGCCAAGGACATCTATCTGGCCAGCAGTTCTTC,CASSQGHLSGQQFF
TRBV5-1,NA,TRBJ1-3,TRBD1,TGCGCCAGCAGCGGGATGACAGGGTCAAGAAACACCATATATTTT,CASSGMTGSRNTIYF
TRBV18,NA,TRBJ2-1,TRBD1,TGTGCCAGCTCACCACCCGACAGGGCTAGCTCCTACAATGAGCAGTTCTTC,CASSPPDRASSYNEQFF
TRBV7-3,NA,TRBJ2-5,NA,TGTGCCAGCAGCAGGACGGGGGAGACCCAGTACTTC,CASSRTGETQYF
TRBV4-1,NA,TRBJ2-5,TRBD2,TGCGCCAGCAGCCAAGAGTTTAGCGGGGGGGAGACCCAGTACTTC,CASSQEFSGGETQYF
TRBV5-1,NA,TRBJ1-2,TRBD1,TGCGCCAGCAGCCAGATGGGACAGGGGGCAGATGGCTACACCTTC,CASSQMGQGADGYTF
TRBV2,few,TRBJ2-3,NA,TGTGCCAGCAAATTGGCAAAGTCGACAGATACGCAGTATTTT,CASKLAKSTDTQYF